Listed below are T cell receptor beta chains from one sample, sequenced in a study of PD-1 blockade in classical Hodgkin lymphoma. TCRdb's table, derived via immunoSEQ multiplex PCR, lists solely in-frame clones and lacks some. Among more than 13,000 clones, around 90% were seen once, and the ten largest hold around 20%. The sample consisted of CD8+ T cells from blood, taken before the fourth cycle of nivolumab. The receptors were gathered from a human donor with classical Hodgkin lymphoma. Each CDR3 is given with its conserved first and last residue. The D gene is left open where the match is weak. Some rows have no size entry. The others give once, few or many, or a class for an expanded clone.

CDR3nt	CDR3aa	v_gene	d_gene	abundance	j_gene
TGTGCCAGCAGTTTCCAGCTCTCTGGGGCCAACGTCCTGACTTTC	CASSFQLSGANVLTF	TRBV7-9	.	.	TRBJ2-6
TGTGCCAGCAGCGACATCCATGCGAACACCGGGGAGCTGTTTTTT	CASSDIHANTGELFF	TRBV2	.	.	TRBJ2-2
TGTGCCAGCAGCCCCGGGGGGACGGCTAGCACAGATACGCAGTATTTT	CASSPGGTASTDTQYF	TRBV7-9	TRBD2	.	TRBJ2-3
TGTGCCAGCAGCCGCACTGGGTGGGCCTACGAGCAGTACTTC	CASSRTGWAYEQYF	TRBV7-8	.	.	TRBJ2-7
TGCAGCGTGGATGGACTAGCGGGGTATGGTGAGCAGTTCTTC	CSVDGLAGYGEQFF	TRBV29-1	TRBD2	.	TRBJ2-1
TGTGCCAGCAGCCAACCCGCCAGCGGGAGGAACAATGAGCAGTTCTTC	CASSQPASGRNNEQFF	TRBV14	TRBD2	.	TRBJ2-1
TGTGCCAGCAGCGAGTGGGTGAACACTGAAGCTTTCTTT	CASSEWVNTEAFF	TRBV9	.	few	TRBJ1-1
TGTGCCAGTAGTCAGGTACCGACAGATAGCAATCAGCCCCAGCATTTT	CASSQVPTDSNQPQHF	TRBV19	.	.	TRBJ1-5
TGTGCCAGCAGCCCGCGGACAGATAACTATGGCTACACCTTC	CASSPRTDNYGYTF	TRBV7-9	.	.	TRBJ1-2
TGTGCCAGCAGTTACTCGGCAGGGGGTATCCAAGAGACCCAGTACTTC	CASSYSAGGIQETQYF	TRBV6-5	TRBD1	.	TRBJ2-5
TGTGCCAGCAGCTTAGGGGGCAGTCAGCCCCAGCATTTT	CASSLGGSQPQHF	TRBV7-8	.	.	TRBJ1-5
TGTGCCAGCGGCCATGGGCGGGGGGCCCCCGAGCAGTTCTTC	CASGHGRGAPEQFF	TRBV27	TRBD2	.	TRBJ2-1
TGTGCCAGCAGCCCAGCCCCCCGCGGACAAAACTACGAGCAGTACTTC	CASSPAPRGQNYEQYF	TRBV7-9	.	.	TRBJ2-7
TGTGCCAGCAGTTCCGGAGCGGTCTCCTACAATGAGCAGTTCTTC	CASSSGAVSYNEQFF	TRBV27	.	.	TRBJ2-1
TGTGCCAGCAGTTTTCGGGGACAGCCCCAGCATTTT	CASSFRGQPQHF	TRBV27	.	.	TRBJ1-5
TGTGCCAGCAGCTTAAGCCTAGCGGGGGATGACACAGATACGCAGTATTTT	CASSLSLAGDDTDTQYF	TRBV7-3	TRBD2	once	TRBJ2-3
TGTGCTAGCAGCCCGGACTTCAGCTCCTACAATGAGCAGTTCTTC	CASSPDFSSYNEQFF	TRBV7-7	.	.	TRBJ2-1
TGTGCCAGTTGGGGTCCGGGACTAGCGTCTCTCGAGCAGTACTTC	CASWGPGLASLEQYF	TRBV7-9	TRBD2	.	TRBJ2-7
TGTGCCAGTAGTACCCCGCCAGCGGGACCGATCTACAATGAGCAGTTCTTC	CASSTPPAGPIYNEQFF	TRBV19	TRBD2	.	TRBJ2-1
TGTGCCAGCAGTCCAACACCGAACACCGGGGAGCTGTTTTTT	CASSPTPNTGELFF	TRBV28	.	once	TRBJ2-2
TGTGCCAGCAGTTACTGGGGTTTGGCGGTGGAGACCCAGTACTTC	CASSYWGLAVETQYF	TRBV6-5	.	.	TRBJ2-5
TGTGCCAGCAGTTCCCTCTCTCGGGACAGGGTTGTACCTCTCTACGAGCAGTACTTC	CASSSLSRDRVVPLYEQYF	TRBV28	TRBD1	.	TRBJ2-7
TGTGCCAGCTCACCACCCTTGGTCAGTTACAATGAGCAGTTCTTC	CASSPPLVSYNEQFF	TRBV18	.	.	TRBJ2-1
TGCGCCAGCAGGGTCAACAGGTCGACTAATGAAAAACTGTTTTTT	CASRVNRSTNEKLFF	TRBV10-1	.	once	TRBJ1-4
TGTGCCAGCACCCAAGGGAGTAGCGGCCAAGAGACCCAGTACTTC	CASTQGSSGQETQYF	TRBV2	.	.	TRBJ2-5
TGTGCCAGCAGCTTCAGGGGGCTTGGCAATCAGCCCCAGCATTTT	CASSFRGLGNQPQHF	TRBV11-2	TRBD1	.	TRBJ1-5
TGTGCCAGCCGGGACTCGAGTTTCAGCACAGATACGCAGTATTTT	CASRDSSFSTDTQYF	TRBV6-1	.	.	TRBJ2-3
TGTGCCAGCAGCTTAGTTGGGACAGGAGGCTACGAGCAGTACTTC	CASSLVGTGGYEQYF	TRBV7-2	TRBD1	few	TRBJ2-7
TGTGCCAGCTGGGGGGGCCCGCTTCTGGAGCAGTACTTC	CASWGGPLLEQYF	TRBV27	.	once	TRBJ2-7
TGTGCCAGCAGGGGTCCGGGACTAGCGGATAAGGGGCAGTTCTTC	CASRGPGLADKGQFF	TRBV11-2	TRBD2	.	TRBJ2-1
TGCAGCGTCTCCACCCCGGGACGGGGGTACGAGCAGTACTTC	CSVSTPGRGYEQYF	TRBV29-1	.	.	TRBJ2-7
TGTGCTAGTGGTTTGGACGGGGAGGCGATCGAGCAGTTCTTC	CASGLDGEAIEQFF	TRBV12-5	.	.	TRBJ2-1
TGTGCCAGCAGCCAACTAGGTGAGCTGGGAGAGCAGTACTTC	CASSQLGELGEQYF	TRBV7-9	.	.	TRBJ2-7
TGTGCCAGTAGTACGCGGACAGGGGTGAACACTGAAGCTTTCTTT	CASSTRTGVNTEAFF	TRBV19	TRBD1	.	TRBJ1-1
TGTGCCAGCAGCTTAGCCAACACAGACGAGCAGTACTTC	CASSLANTDEQYF	TRBV7-6	.	.	TRBJ2-7
TGCGCCAGCAGCTTATGGGACAGGGGGTACGAGCAGTACTTC	CASSLWDRGYEQYF	TRBV5-1	TRBD1	.	TRBJ2-7
TGTGCCAGCAGTTTAATGGAAGAGACCCAGTACTTC	CASSLMEETQYF	TRBV28	.	.	TRBJ2-5
TGCAGCGCAGGACAGTCTGAGCAGTTCTTC	CSAGQSEQFF	TRBV29-1	.	.	TRBJ2-1
TGTGCCAGTAGTTCATTCAGGGGGAGCAATCAGCCCCAGCATTTT	CASSSFRGSNQPQHF	TRBV19	TRBD1	.	TRBJ1-5
TGTGCCAGCAGCCCCAGTAGGGGCTCTGGGGCCAACGTCCTGACTTTC	CASSPSRGSGANVLTF	TRBV7-9	.	once	TRBJ2-6
TGTGCCAGCAGTTACGGACTAGCGGGGGACGAGCAGTACTTC	CASSYGLAGDEQYF	TRBV7-9	TRBD2	.	TRBJ2-7
TGTGCCAGCAGCGCCGGACTAGCGGGAGCGATCAATGAGCAGTTCTTC	CASSAGLAGAINEQFF	TRBV7-3	TRBD2	.	TRBJ2-1
TGTGCCAGTTTGGACGGGGTGAGCGAGCAGTACTTC	CASLDGVSEQYF	TRBV28	.	.	TRBJ2-7
TGCAGCGTCCAGACAGGACCACTTTCCGAGCAGTACTTC	CSVQTGPLSEQYF	TRBV29-1	.	.	TRBJ2-7
TGTGCCAGCAGTCCCCCCGAGGGGGAGCAGTACTTC	CASSPPEGEQYF	TRBV28	.	few	TRBJ2-7
TGTGCCAGCAGTTTTGGCCTTAACTACAATCAGCCCCAGCATTTT	CASSFGLNYNQPQHF	TRBV28	.	.	TRBJ1-5
TGTGCCAGCAGCCGGACTAGCGAGACGAGGGGGGAGCTGTTTTTT	CASSRTSETRGELFF	TRBV6-6	TRBD2	.	TRBJ2-2
TGTGCCAGCAGCTCGACAGGGGGCAATGGCTACACCTTC	CASSSTGGNGYTF	TRBV5-5	TRBD1	.	TRBJ1-2
TGTGCCAGCGGCGAGGGGTTGAATGGCTACACCTTC	CASGEGLNGYTF	TRBV7-6	.	.	TRBJ1-2
TGTGCCAGCAGCTTAAAACAGGTCCCGAACACTGAAGCTTTCTTT	CASSLKQVPNTEAFF	TRBV11-2	.	once	TRBJ1-1